Following are 9 T cell receptor beta chains from one sample sequenced in a study of OX40 agonist ivuxolimab in advanced cancers. Clones were read by immunoSEQ multiplex PCR, and TCRdb kept only the in-frame ones, dropping some. The sample yields about 130,000 clones, approximately 90% seen once. Sequences were derived from CD4+ or CD8+ T cells sorted from blood, sampled in a trial of the OX40 agonist ivuxolimab. These receptor sequences come from an adult with an advanced solid tumor such as melanoma, head and neck, liver or kidney cancer.

The rearrangement uses TRBV5-1 and TRBJ2-1; the match to TRBD2 covers 9 bases. V was pared by 4 bases and J by 7 bases, with 12 bases of the junction left unmatched. The CDR3 has 16 residues. Germline CDR1 is SGHRS and CDR2 is YFSETQ. The CDR3 DNA reads as TGCGCCAGCAGCCCCCCGATCGCGGGGGGGATGAATGAGCAGTTCTTC. The encoded protein is CASSPPIAGGMNEQFF.

A few counts support this clone. V usage is TRBV7-6 and J usage is TRBJ1-3, with unresolved D. CDR3 size: 17 residues. With 4 bases removed from V and 2 bases from J, the gap between germline ends came to 18 bases. CDR1 SGHVS and CDR2 FNYEAQ come from the germline V gene. The CDR3 DNA is TGTGCCAGCAGCTCTCTATACGGCCTTCCAACTGGAAACACCATATATTTT. It translates to CASSSLYGLPTGNTIYF.

The CDR3 sequence: CASSQARVPGTDTQYF. Written as DNA, the CDR3 is TGTGCCAGCAGCCAAGCCCGCGTGCCGGGCACAGATACGCAGTATTTT. The chain recombines TRBV4-2 with TRBJ2-3; D call uncertain. Germline loops: CDR1 LGHNA, CDR2 YNFKEQ. The CDR3 is 16 amino acids. With 1 base removed from V and 1 base from J, the gap between germline ends came to 12 bases.

The V call is TRBV11-3, the J call TRBJ2-1; D possibly uses TRBD1 or TRBD2 (6 bases each). V was cut by 5 bases and J by 8 bases, with 13 bases left in between. Germline CDR1 and CDR2: SGHNT and YENEEA. The length of the CDR3 is 13 residues. This CDR3 reads CASSRGEAYEQFF. The CDR3 DNA reads as TGTGCCAGCAGCAGGGGGGAAGCCTATGAGCAGTTCTTC.

The gene calls are TRBV5-1 and TRBJ1-3, with D unresolved. The germline CDR1 and CDR2 sequences are SGHRS and YFSETQ. Trimming took 2 bases from V and 0 from J, leaving 6 bases between them. The CDR3 runs 14 residues. The chain's CDR3 is CASSLGSSGNTIYF. The CDR3 coding sequence is TGCGCCAGCAGCTTAGGCAGCTCTGGAAACACCATATATTTT.

As to this clone: Other DNA variants within this sample encode the same CDR3. This chain connects TRBV27 to TRBJ1-2; tentatively, D is TRBD1 (6 bases). The V gene's germline CDR1 is MNHEY and CDR2 SMNVEV (reference sequence). The CDR3 covers 14 residues. The germline V and J ends were trimmed by 2 bases and 0 bases, with 7 bases remaining between them. DNA for the CDR3: TGTGCCAGCAGTTTAGCAGGGGCTAACTATGGCTACACCTTC. It yields the protein CASSLAGANYGYTF.

The genes are TRBV28 and TRBJ1-2, with D unresolved. The CDR3 sequence is 12 residues long. Germline V gene lookup returns CDR1 MDHEN and CDR2 SYDVKM. V was shortened by 1 base and J by 2 bases, with 2 bases between the two germline ends. The CDR3 coding sequence is TGTGCCAGCAGTTTATCCAACTATGGCTACACCTTC. This gives the protein CASSLSNYGYTF.

This chain links TRBV2 with TRBJ2-7, with a weak D call TRBD2 (6 bases). The CDR3 spans 16 residues. V shed 6 bases and J shed 2 bases, with 20 bases lying between them. The germline V gene has CDR1 SNHLY and CDR2 FYNNEI. The CDR3 spells CASRDPIRDSPYEQYF. The CDR3 nucleotides are TGTGCCAGCAGAGACCCGATCCGGGACTCCCCCTACGAGCAGTACTTC. The entire variable domain, with the rest obtained from reference TRBV2 and TRBJ2-7, is as follows: EPEVTQTPSHQVTQMGQEVILRCVPISNHLYFYWYRQILGQKVEFLVSFYNNEISEKSEIFDDQFSVERPDGSNFTLKIRSTKLEDSAMYFCASRDPIRDSPYEQYFGPGTRLTVT.

V and J are TRBV10-3 and TRBJ1-1; no firm D call. CDR1 is ENHRY and CDR2 is SYGVKD in the germline V gene. V gave up 4 bases and J gave up 3 bases, with 12 bases separating them. The CDR3 has 14 residues. CDR3 loop: CAISGRSGHTEAFF. The CDR3 nucleotides are TGTGCCATCAGTGGACGTTCTGGCCACACTGAAGCTTTCTTT.